One sample yielded the 23 T cell receptor beta chains listed below, sequenced in a study of T cells in Graves' hyperthyroidism and ophthalmopathy. It was RNA transcripts that yielded the amplified TCR beta CDR3 regions. HTBI primers were the set used in a first-round RT-PCR of the TCR CDR3. TCRdb used MiXCR to reprocess the multiplex PCR reads, holding one entry per CDR3 protein. Among over 700,000 distinct CDR3 sequences listed, roughly 20% were seen once. Sequenced sample: blood. Receptors originate from a woman aged 50 to 60 with Graves' hyperthyroidism that later progressed to Graves' ophthalmopathy.

The gene calls are TRBV12-3 or TRBV12-4 and TRBJ1-5, with D maybe TRBD1 (5 bases). Trimming stripped 6 bases from V and 3 bases from J, with 12 bases between. The CDR3 length is 14 residues. The CDR3: CASSNRDFNQPQHF. In DNA, the CDR3 is TGTGCCAGCAGCAACCGGGACTTCAATCAGCCCCAGCATTTT.

This clonotype was found many times. The genes are TRBV5-1 and TRBJ2-7, with 9 bases lining up with TRBD1. The CDR3 covers 15 residues. Germline CDR1 and CDR2: SGHRS and YFSETQ. With 0 bases clipped from V and 5 bases from J, the junction kept 6 bases outside the gene matches. Here the CDR3 DNA reads TGCGCCAGCAGCTTGGCGGGACAGGGAACCCACGAGCAGTACTTC. It yields the protein CASSLAGQGTHEQYF.

This clonotype appeared many times. The V call is TRBV29-1, the J call TRBJ1-1, with a weak D call TRBD1 (6 bases). Germline values: CDR1 SQVTM, CDR2 ANQGSEA. The V gene lost 4 bases and the J gene lost 10 bases, with 19 bases spanning the gap. The CDR3 covers 13 residues. The CDR3 nucleotides are TGCAGCGTTGTGCTAACAGGGTTTTATGGAGCTTTCTTT. Its protein is CSVVLTGFYGAFF. The full variable domain, completed using reference TRBV29-1 and TRBJ1-1, is SAVISQKPSRDICQRGTSLTIQCQVDSQVTMMFWYRQQPGQSLTLIATANQGSEATYESGFVIDKFPISRPNLTFSTLTVSNMSPEDSSIYLCSVVLTGFYGAFFGQGTRLTVV.

This clonotype was seen repeatedly, ten times or more. The rearrangement uses TRBV20-1 and TRBJ2-7; D is unclear. This CDR3 region has 16 residues. V lost 5 bases and J lost 0, with 20 bases in between. From germline, CDR1 is DFQATT and CDR2 SNEGSKA (reference sequence). CDR3 coding DNA: TGCAGTGCTGAGGAGCATGGCTCTCTGAGCTCCTACGAGCAGTACTTC. The encoded protein is CSAEEHGSLSSYEQYF.

This clonotype was seen many times. The chain has TRBV6-1 and TRBJ2-7, with a weak D call TRBD1 (6 bases). From germline, CDR1 is MNHNS and CDR2 SASEGT. The V end lost 1 base, the J end lost 2 bases, and 15 bases lay between the germline ends. The CDR3 is 16 residues long. The CDR3 reads CASSEVVDRSTYEQYF. CDR3 in DNA: TGTGCCAGCAGTGAAGTTGTAGACAGGTCGACCTACGAGCAGTACTTC.

The rearrangement uses TRBV6-5 and TRBJ2-3; D perhaps matches TRBD1 (6 bases). This CDR3 spans 15 amino acids. Germline CDR1 MNHEY, CDR2 SVGAGI. The V end was cut by 2 bases, the J end by 0 bases, with 9 bases between. The DNA for the CDR3 is TGTGCCAGCAGTTACGGGACAACTAGCACAGATACGCAGTATTTT. Translated: CASSYGTTSTDTQYF.

Ten or more counts support this clonotype. The J gene is TRBJ1-1, the V gene TRBV3-1; D remains ambiguous. Germline V gene lookup returns CDR1 LGHDT and CDR2 YNNKEL (reference sequence). V dropped 5 bases and J dropped 2 bases, with 12 bases sitting between them. The CDR3 has 14 residues. The CDR3 region is CASSSLTGNTEAFF. The CDR3 DNA is TGTGCCAGCAGCTCCTTGACGGGAAACACTGAAGCTTTCTTT.

On this clonotype itself: A much larger clone lies a single base off, so this may be a read error. The gene calls are TRBV2 and TRBJ1-5, with 9 bases fitting TRBD1. CDR1 and CDR2 from the germline V gene are SNHLY and FYNNEI. CDR3 length equals 15 residues. CDR3 coding DNA: TGTGCCGGCAGCGACGGGACAGGGAACAATCAGCCCCAGCATTTT. It translates to CAGSDGTGNNQPQHF.

This clonotype was observed a handful of times. This chain uses TRBV24-1 with TRBJ2-1; 7 bases match TRBD2. Germline CDR1 KGHDR, CDR2 SFDVKD. There are 17 residues in the CDR3. The V and J ends lost 4 bases and 0 bases, in that order; junction bases with no gene match: 8. The CDR3, as DNA: TGTGCCACCAGTGACCCAGCGGGGAAGAGCTCCTACAATGAGCAGTTCTTC. It encodes CATSDPAGKSSYNEQFF.

This clonotype was seen a handful of times. The CDR3 sequence is CASSREGARETQYF. Written as DNA, the CDR3 is TGTGCCAGCAGCCGAGAGGGGGCCCGGGAGACCCAGTACTTC. The chain combines TRBV5-4 with TRBJ2-5; 7 nucleotides line up with TRBD1. CDR1 is SGHNT and CDR2 is YYREEE in the germline V gene (reference sequence). The J segment lost 5 bases and the V segment lost 4 bases, leaving 8 bases of the junction unmatched. This CDR3 is built from 14 residues.

This clonotype was counted many times. The V and J genes are TRBV11-2 and TRBJ1-3; TRBD1 aligns across 7 bases. Trimming cost V 3 bases and J 1 base; bases outside gene matches: 3. Germline CDR1 SGHAT, CDR2 FQNNGV. The CDR3 extends over 15 amino acids. The CDR3 DNA sequence: TGTGCCAGCAGCTTTAACAGGGGATCTGGAAACACCATATATTTT. Its protein product is CASSFNRGSGNTIYF.

This clonotype was detected ten times or more. The V call is TRBV12-3 or TRBV12-4, the J call TRBJ1-1, with D perhaps matching TRBD1 (5 bases). This CDR3 is built from 14 residues. V lost 7 bases to trimming and J lost 1 base, with 13 bases between them. The CDR3 reads CASTRTPQNTEAFF. The CDR3 DNA reads as TGTGCCAGCACTAGGACACCCCAGAACACTGAAGCTTTCTTT.

This clonotype appeared many times. This chain connects TRBV20-1 to TRBJ2-7; 16 bases map to TRBD2. Germline CDR1 reads DFQATT; CDR2 reads SNEGSKA (reference sequence). V was pared by 3 bases and J by 7 bases, with 3 bases of the junction left unmatched. The CDR3 is 14 residues long. CDR3 loop: CSARGTSGGEEQYF. DNA for the CDR3: TGCAGTGCTAGGGGGACTAGCGGGGGGGAAGAGCAGTACTTC.

On this clonotype itself: An end of the junction differs from the germline gene, which may be a read error. The rearrangement joins TRBV27 to TRBJ2-1, with D hard to call. The V gene's germline CDR1 is MNHEY and CDR2 SMNVEV (reference sequence). The CDR3 is made up of 11 amino acids. The CDR3 protein is CARRFGNEQFF. The CDR3 nucleotides are TGTGCCCGCAGGTTCGGCAATGAGCAGTTCTTC.

This clonotype was recorded at least ten times. This chain links TRBV12-3 or TRBV12-4 with TRBJ1-5; TRBD1 aligns across 8 bases. V shed 6 bases and J 11 bases; nucleotides not matched to a gene: 12. The CDR3 consists of 14 residues. The CDR3 DNA follows: TGTGCCAGCAGAGCCGGGACAGGAGGTCGGGCCCAGCATTTT. The encoded protein is CASRAGTGGRAQHF.

About this clonotype: This may stem from a read error, because a much larger clone lies one nucleotide away. V usage is TRBV11-2 and J usage is TRBJ2-5, with 8 bases identical to TRBD2. Unmatched junction bases numbered 8, after V lost 6 bases and J lost 2 bases. Per germline, CDR1 SGHAT and CDR2 FQNNGV. CDR3 length equals 15 residues. The chain's CDR3 is CASRVSSGVQETQYF. CDR3 DNA: TGTGCCAGCAGGGTAAGTAGCGGGGTTCAAGAGACCCAGTACTTC.

The chain links TRBV7-9 to TRBJ1-1; perhaps TRBD1 as D (5 bases). Trimming shortened V by 5 bases and J by 11 bases, and 18 bases separated the two germline ends. This CDR3 has 13 residues. The V gene's germline CDR1 is SEHNR and CDR2 FQNEAQ (reference sequence). CDR3 sequence (DNA): TGTGCCAGCAGCCCAGGGAGCACGCTGACGGCTTTCTTT. Protein: CASSPGSTLTAFF.

This clonotype was seen repeatedly, ten times or more. The J gene is TRBJ1-1, the V gene TRBV5-1; the D gene is possibly TRBD1 (5 bases). The V gene lost 0 bases and the J gene lost 4 bases, with 16 bases spanning the gap. Germline lookup yields CDR1 SGHRS and CDR2 YFSETQ. The CDR3 consists of 16 residues. The CDR3 here is CASSLDGGVMSTEAFF. The DNA for the CDR3 is TGCGCCAGCAGCTTGGATGGAGGGGTAATGAGCACTGAAGCTTTCTTT.

V and J are TRBV7-6 and TRBJ2-2; D is uncertain. V was trimmed by 6 bases and J by 4 bases, leaving 6 bases between them. The CDR3 contains 12 residues. Germline V gene sequence: CDR1 SGHVS, CDR2 FNYEAQ. For the CDR3, the DNA is TGTGCCAGCAGAAAGGGCACCGGGGAGCTGTTTTTT. This encodes CASRKGTGELFF.

This clonotype appeared many times. The chain joins TRBV20-1 to TRBJ2-5; D is unresolved. Germline V CDR1 and CDR2: DFQATT, SNEGSKA (reference sequence). The germline V and J ends were trimmed by 3 bases and 1 base, with 12 bases remaining between them. The CDR3 runs to 14 residues. The CDR3 region is CSASLGFRQETQYF. CDR3 nucleotide sequence: TGCAGTGCTAGTTTAGGGTTCCGCCAAGAGACCCAGTACTTC.

This clonotype has just a few counts. The gene calls are TRBV29-1 and TRBJ2-7; D tentatively fits TRBD1 or TRBD2 (5 bases each). Trimming stripped 0 bases from V and 3 bases from J, with 15 bases between. CDR3 length: 15 residues. Germline CDR1 reads SQVTM; CDR2 reads ANQGSEA. The CDR3 loop is CSVEDGAGTLYEQYF. The CDR3 region has the DNA TGCAGCGTTGAAGATGGGGCAGGGACCCTCTACGAGCAGTACTTC.

V and J are TRBV24-1 and TRBJ2-1, with TRBD1 matching 9 bases. Germline V gene data show CDR1 as KGHDR and CDR2 as SFDVKD. The CDR3 runs 16 residues. The junction had 11 bases not matched to a gene; V was cut back by 12 bases and J by 0 bases. The CDR3 DNA reads as TGTGCCCGGGGGACAGGGAAGGTTAGCTCCTACAATGAGCAGTTCTTC. Translated: CARGTGKVSSYNEQFF.

This clonotype appeared a few times. The chain has TRBV4-1 and TRBJ1-2; D remains ambiguous. V lost 4 bases, J lost 8 bases, and 20 bases lay in between. Per the germline V gene, CDR1 is MGHRA and CDR2 is YSYEKL. This CDR3 contains 15 residues. CDR3: CASSPVYTIYAGYTF. In nucleotides, the CDR3 is TGCGCCAGCAGCCCAGTTTACACTATCTACGCCGGCTACACCTTC.